These 15 T cell receptor beta chains were sequenced from one sample in a study of neurological immune-mediated disorders. Each CDR3 protein is one row after TCRdb ran MiXCR on the 5' RACE reads. The sample contains about 79,000 distinct CDR3 sequences, approximately 14% of which appear only once. Sequencing was performed on PBMCs. The receptors derive from a woman in her fifties or sixties in good health.

This clonotype has ten or more counts. J is TRBJ2-7 and V is TRBV15; 10 bases match TRBD1. Trimming took 0 bases from V and 3 from J; bases not matched to a gene: 11. The CDR3 totals 18 residues. CDR1 is LNHNV and CDR2 is YYDKDF in the germline V gene (reference sequence). CDR3 in DNA: TGTGCCACCAGCAGAGAATATCGGGACAGGGGATTAGTCTACGAGCAGTACTTC. Protein sequence: CATSREYRDRGLVYEQYF.

This chain joins TRBV19 and TRBJ2-1; 8 nucleotides match TRBD2. Germline CDR1 is LNHDA and CDR2 is SQIVND (reference sequence). This CDR3 contains 16 residues. Losses at the gene ends were 2 bases for V and 6 bases for J; bases not matched to a gene: 9. CDR3 coding DNA: TGTGCCAGTAGTATAATATCGGTAGCGGGGCCCAATGAGCAGTTCTTC. It codes for CASSIISVAGPNEQFF.

This clonotype showed up many times. This chain uses TRBV29-1 with TRBJ2-1, with a tentative D call TRBD2 (6 bases). From germline, CDR1 is SQVTM and CDR2 ANQGSEA. Deletions cut 4 bases from V and 8 bases from J, with 15 bases between. The CDR3 is 13 residues long. The CDR3 sequence: CSVVRRAPDEQFF. CDR3 sequence (DNA): TGCAGCGTTGTGAGGAGGGCTCCGGATGAGCAGTTCTTC.

This clonotype was seen many times. The chain employs TRBV20-1 and TRBJ2-3; unclear D gene. The length of the CDR3 is 11 residues. Germline values: CDR1 DFQATT, CDR2 SNEGSKA (reference sequence). V shed 8 bases and J shed 4 bases, with 10 bases lying between them. The CDR3 here is CSPYQADTQYF. The CDR3 DNA sequence: TGCAGTCCTTATCAGGCAGATACGCAGTATTTT.

This clonotype was found many times. This chain uses TRBV28 with TRBJ1-1; D is unclear. Germline CDR1 is MDHEN and CDR2 is SYDVKM. This CDR3 has 14 residues. V gave up 6 bases and J gave up 5 bases, with 16 bases separating them. The CDR3 DNA follows: TGTGCCAGCAGCCTACTCCCGGGTGCAACTGAAGCTTTCTTT. It encodes CASSLLPGATEAFF.

This clonotype was observed at least ten times. V and J are TRBV15 and TRBJ1-1; D is ambiguous. CDR3 length: 16 amino acids. Germline V gene lookup returns CDR1 LNHNV and CDR2 YYDKDF (reference sequence). The ends were cut back, 0 bases at V and 0 bases at J, with 11 bases in the middle. Here the CDR3 reads CATSRDLASMNTEAFF. As DNA, the CDR3 is TGTGCCACCAGCAGAGATCTGGCCAGCATGAACACTGAAGCTTTCTTT.

This clonotype was counted at least ten times. This chain links TRBV9 with TRBJ2-7; TRBD1 matches at 12 bases. CDR1 is SGDLS and CDR2 is YYNGEE in the germline V gene. V shed 0 bases, J shed 2 bases, and the junction held 3 bases outside the gene matches. CDR3 length: 16 amino acids. The CDR3, as DNA: TGTGCCAGCAGCGTAGCGGGACAGGGGGCTACCTACGAGCAGTACTTC. Translating it yields CASSVAGQGATYEQYF.

This clonotype was seen ten or more times. This chain uses TRBV25-1 with TRBJ2-7; D might be TRBD2 (6 bases). Germline assignment: CDR1 MGHDK and CDR2 SYGVNS. The CDR3 runs 15 residues. With 6 bases removed from V and 3 bases from J, the gap between germline ends came to 18 bases. CDR3 sequence (DNA): TGTGCCAGCAGCACCGCGGGAACAGGTCGCTACGAGCAGTACTTC. It translates to CASSTAGTGRYEQYF.

This clonotype showed up many times. The chain carries TRBV20-1 and TRBJ2-5, with D perhaps TRBD1 (6 bases). Germline V gene sequence: CDR1 DFQATT, CDR2 SNEGSKA (reference sequence). V was shortened by 0 bases and J by 5 bases, with 10 bases between the two germline ends. The CDR3 has 13 amino acids. CDR3 sequence: CSARDTGKETQYF. Written as DNA, the CDR3 is TGCAGTGCTAGAGATACAGGGAAGGAGACCCAGTACTTC.

This clonotype was seen at least ten times. J is TRBJ2-4 and V is TRBV5-1, with D perhaps being TRBD1 or TRBD2 (6 bases each). The V end lost 0 bases, the J end lost 5 bases, and 18 bases lay between the germline ends. Germline assignment: CDR1 SGHRS and CDR2 YFSETQ. The CDR3 is made up of 17 amino acids. CDR3 sequence: CASSLGAGTRTENIQYF. CDR3 coding DNA: TGCGCCAGCAGCTTGGGTGCGGGAACTCGGACAGAAAACATTCAGTACTTC.

This clonotype was recorded at least ten times. The chain recombines TRBV6-5 with TRBJ2-7; 10 positions agree with TRBD2. CDR3 length: 14 amino acids. Germline V gene sequence: CDR1 MNHEY, CDR2 SVGAGI. With V trimmed by 6 bases and J by 3 bases, 5 bases remained unmatched. CDR3: CASRPGLANYEQYF. Written as DNA, the CDR3 is TGTGCCAGCAGACCGGGACTAGCGAACTACGAGCAGTACTTC.

This clonotype appeared many times. The chain joins TRBV20-1 to TRBJ2-1, with no clear D. This CDR3 has 13 amino acids. Trimming cost V 1 base and J 5 bases, with 9 bases left between them. Germline V CDR1 and CDR2: DFQATT, SNEGSKA (reference sequence). The CDR3 nucleotides read TGCAGTGCTAGAGGATTCGCTAACAATGAGCAGTTCTTC. Translating gives CSARGFANNEQFF.

This clonotype was detected a few times. This chain uses TRBV7-9 with TRBJ2-7; D gene unclear. The CDR3 loop spans 15 amino acids. Trimming took 1 base from V and 0 from J, leaving 10 bases between them. Germline V gene sequence: CDR1 SEHNR, CDR2 FQNEAQ (reference sequence). The CDR3 DNA reads TGTGCCAGCAGCTTAGAGCCGGTCAGCTCCTACGAGCAGTACTTC. Its protein product is CASSLEPVSSYEQYF.

The sample holds many counts of this clonotype. As DNA, the CDR3 is TGCGCCAGCAGCGCGATGGGGGCAGATACGCAGTATTTT. It specifies CASSAMGADTQYF. The chain combines TRBV5-1 with TRBJ2-3, with D perhaps being TRBD1 or TRBD2 (5 bases each). Between the trimmed V and J ends, which lost 4 bases and 4 bases, there was a span of 10 bases. The CDR3 runs to 13 residues. Germline V gene lookup returns CDR1 SGHRS and CDR2 YFSETQ.

This clonotype was detected many times. The rearrangement links TRBV28 to TRBJ1-2; D is ambiguous. Germline CDR1 is MDHEN and CDR2 is SYDVKM. V lost 8 bases to trimming and J lost 2 bases, with 6 bases between them. CDR3 size: 11 residues. The CDR3 protein is CASGPNYGYTF. DNA for the CDR3: TGTGCCAGCGGACCCAACTATGGCTACACCTTC.